The rows below give T cell receptor beta chains drawn from one sample of a study of blood T cell repertoires in COVID-19. The data were produced by immunoSEQ multiplex PCR, yet TCRdb's version contains in-frame clones alone and is incomplete. Found here are about 440,000 clones, around nine tenths of them singletons; the top ten hold about 2%. The sample consisted of PBMCs or T cells enriched from blood (not recorded which). These receptors all stem from a woman aged 18-30 years with acute COVID-19. The CDR3 runs from the conserved cysteine through the conserved F or W. The D gene is left open where the match is weak. Clone size is not always given. Where it is, it says once, few, many or a class for expanded clones.

V gene	clone size	J gene	D gene	CDR3 DNA	CDR3 protein
TRBV11-2	.	TRBJ1-3	TRBD1	TGTGCCAGCAGCTTACGCCCCACAGGGGCTGGAAACACCATATATTTT	CASSLRPTGAGNTIYF
TRBV25-1	.	TRBJ1-4	.	TGTGCCACCGCAGGGATGACAAATGAAAAACTGTTTTTT	CATAGMTNEKLFF
TRBV5-4	.	TRBJ1-2	.	TGTGCCAGCAGCAAGAAGGAGGGGTACGTTCGGTACACCTTC	CASSKKEGYVRYTF
TRBV12-2	.	TRBJ1-5	.	TGTGCAAGTCGCTACCGGGGTCGGGCAGCTAATCAGCCCCAGCATTTT	CASRYRGRAANQPQHF
TRBV28	.	TRBJ1-2	.	TGTGCCAGCAGTCCCCCCAGCTATGGCTACACCTTC	CASSPPSYGYTF
TRBV27	once	TRBJ1-3	.	TGTGCCAGTAAGGAAGGCGGCCCTGGAAACACCATATATTTT	CASKEGGPGNTIYF
TRBV4-1	.	TRBJ1-1	TRBD1	TGCGCCAGCAGCCAAGGAACTGGACAGGTTCGCACTGAAGCTTTCTTT	CASSQGTGQVRTEAFF
TRBV27	.	TRBJ1-3	TRBD1	TGTGCCAGCAGTCCAGGACAGGGAACGGTGTCTGGAAACACCATATATTTT	CASSPGQGTVSGNTIYF
TRBV2	.	TRBJ2-6	.	TGTGCCAGCAGTGACGGGTTCTCTGGGGCCAACGTCCTGACTTTC	CASSDGFSGANVLTF
TRBV28	.	TRBJ2-2	.	TGTGCCAGCAGTTCGAGTCCCGGGGGGGAGCTGTTTTTT	CASSSSPGGELFF
TRBV10-3	.	TRBJ1-1	.	TGTGCCATCACCTCCGGGATCCAGAACACTGAAGCTTTCTTT	CAITSGIQNTEAFF
TRBV3-1/TRBV3-2	few	TRBJ2-2	.	TGTGCCAGCAGCCAAGTGTCGGGTATTACCGGGGAGCTGTTTTTT	CASSQVSGITGELFF
TRBV29-1	.	TRBJ2-2	.	TGCAGCTCTTTAGCGGAGGACACCGGGGAGCTGTTTTTT	CSSLAEDTGELFF
TRBV2	.	TRBJ2-5	TRBD2	TGTGCCAGCACCGAAAGGTCTAGCGGGAGGGAGACCCAGTACTTC	CASTERSSGRETQYF
TRBV5-1	.	TRBJ1-2	.	TGCGCCAGCAGCGGGCGGGAGGATGGCTACACCTTC	CASSGREDGYTF
TRBV3-1/TRBV3-2	.	TRBJ1-3	.	TGTGCCAGCTCCCAAACAGTCTCTGGAAACACCATATATTTT	CASSQTVSGNTIYF